Listed below are T cell receptor beta chains from one sample, sequenced in a study of CD8 T cells in Susac syndrome. In TCRdb, the immunoSEQ multiplex PCR reads were re-called with MiXCR into one record per CDR3 protein. The table lists under 550,000 distinct CDR3 sequences, around 83% of them singletons. The sequenced sample consisted of CD8+ T cells from PBMCs. All receptors come from a human donor with multiple sclerosis. Both conserved end residues are part of each CDR3. D genes are given only for firm matches. Clone size is stated in some rows and not others, as once, few, many or a class when expanded.

J gene | clone size | V gene | D gene | CDR3 DNA | CDR3 protein
TRBJ2-3 | - | TRBV4-1 | TRBD1 | TGCGCCAGCAGCCAGACCCCAGGACAGGGGGCCACGGATACGCAGTATTTT | CASSQTPGQGATDTQYF
TRBJ2-5 | - | TRBV19 | - | TGTGCCAGTAGTATAGGTTGGGGCCAAGAGACCCAGTACTTC | CASSIGWGQETQYF
TRBJ2-2 | - | TRBV5-1 | TRBD1 | TGCGCCAGCAGCCCACATCCCGGAGGACAGGGTCCAGAGAACACCGGGGAGCTGTTTTTT | CASSPHPGGQGPENTGELFF
TRBJ1-2 | - | TRBV9 | - | TGTGCCAGCAGCGTCGACGGGGGTTCTTATGGCTACACCTTC | CASSVDGGSYGYTF
TRBJ1-1 | - | TRBV19 | - | TGTGCCAGTAGGGGACTAGACGATCGTTGGTACACTGAAGCTTTCTTT | CASRGLDDRWYTEAFF
TRBJ2-3 | - | TRBV5-4 | - | TGTGCCAGCAGCCTGCCTGGGATCACAGATACGCAGTATTTT | CASSLPGITDTQYF
TRBJ2-7 | - | TRBV5-4 | - | TGTGCCAGCAGCTCCCCGGGACACCCCTACGAGCAGTACTTC | CASSSPGHPYEQYF
TRBJ2-3 | - | TRBV12-3/TRBV12-4 | - | TGTGCCAGCAGTTCGAGGGGCTTCACAGATACGCAGTATTTT | CASSSRGFTDTQYF
TRBJ2-7 | - | TRBV2 | - | TGTGCCAGCAGAGTGGGTGCCTACGAGCAGTACTTC | CASRVGAYEQYF
TRBJ1-4 | once | TRBV15 | - | TGTGCCACCAGAGGGGATTCGGGAAAACTGTTTTTT | CATRGDSGKLFF
TRBJ2-1 | - | TRBV5-8 | - | TGTGCCAGCAGCCTGAATGGACAATTCATGGGGAATGAGCAGTTCTTC | CASSLNGQFMGNEQFF
TRBJ1-1 | few | TRBV5-1 | TRBD1 | TGCGCCAGCAGCTTTGGGTACAGGGGGGTCGACACTGAAGCTTTCTTT | CASSFGYRGVDTEAFF
TRBJ2-2 | - | TRBV5-1 | - | TGCGCCAGCATCTACGGGGACGGGACATCCGGGGAGCTGTTTTTT | CASIYGDGTSGELFF
TRBJ1-2 | - | TRBV7-9 | TRBD1 | TGTGCCAGCAGCCAGTCGGGGACAGGGGATGGCTACACCTTC | CASSQSGTGDGYTF
TRBJ2-7 | few | TRBV9 | - | TGTGCCAGCAGCGCCGGGACGGAAAACTACGAGCAGTACTTC | CASSAGTENYEQYF
TRBJ2-1 | - | TRBV2 | - | TGTGCCAGCAGGGGGGGGCTGGATGAGCAGTTCTTC | CASRGGLDEQFF
TRBJ1-3 | - | TRBV2 | TRBD1 | TGTGCCAGCAACGGAGATTTTCGGACAGGGGGCTCTGGAAACACCATATATTTT | CASNGDFRTGGSGNTIYF
TRBJ2-3 | - | TRBV30 | - | TGTGCCTGGAGTGTAGGTGTCGCGGGAGATACGCAGTATTTT | CAWSVGVAGDTQYF
TRBJ2-4 | once | TRBV5-8 | - | TGTGCCAGCAGCTCGACCCTAGTACTAGCCAAAAACATTCAGTACTTC | CASSSTLVLAKNIQYF
TRBJ1-2 | - | TRBV10-3 | - | TGTGCCATAAGCCATTTGAGGGGACTTCTCTATGGCTACACCTTC | CAISHLRGLLYGYTF
TRBJ1-5 | - | TRBV4-1 | - | TGCGCCAGCAGCCAGACAAGTGGTGGGAATCAGCCCCAGCATTTT | CASSQTSGGNQPQHF
TRBJ2-2 | - | TRBV2 | - | TGTGCCAGCAGCCCTATAGAGGAGCTGTTTTTT | CASSPIEELFF
TRBJ2-2 | - | TRBV4-1 | - | TGCGCCAGCAGCCAAGTTCCCAACACGGAAATGAACACCGGGGAGCTGTTTTTT | CASSQVPNTEMNTGELFF
TRBJ2-1 | once | TRBV7-9 | - | TGTGCCAGCAGCCAAGAAAATACAGGGTACGAGCAGTTCTTC | CASSQENTGYEQFF